This entry concerns a single T cell receptor beta chain. Its antigen is as yet unknown. With 3 bases removed from V and 5 bases from J, the gap between germline ends came to 16 bases. The CDR3 is made up of 15 amino acids. CDR1 MNHNS and CDR2 SASEGT come from the germline V gene. The method was immunoSEQ multiplex PCR; TCRdb's version includes in-frame clones alone and lacks a portion of them. The repertoire holds about 2,900 clones, with roughly 80% as singletons. The sample is drawn from a study of the immune and genomic landscape of osteosarcoma. Study as a whole: Localized disease at presentation in over 75%; roughly 60% were male.

Primary, local recurrence and metastasis osteosarcoma tumors were taken after treatment from poor-prognosis patients. General study points: Compared with cold C1, the hot C3 cluster had higher, still-low clonality. External normal skin and healthy peripheral blood data provided clonality references.

The specimen was metastatic tumor tissue from the lung. This TCR came from a woman between 18 and 29 years old with osteosarcoma. V gene TRBV6-1 combines with J gene TRBJ1-2; D possibly corresponds to TRBD1 (6 bases). The CDR3 is CASSDTGSYWYGYTF. The DNA for the CDR3 is TGTGCCAGCAGTGATACAGGGTCCTACTGGTATGGCTACACCTTC.